This TCR beta chain appears in the sequencing data of a study of CD8 T cells in Susac syndrome. RNA totalling about 0.45 to 1 ug underwent reverse transcription with random hexamers. TCRdb re-called the immunoSEQ multiplex PCR reads with MiXCR, one entry per CDR3 protein. The sample carries around 300,000 distinct CDR3 sequences, roughly nine tenths recorded once. V gave up 6 bases and J gave up 8 bases, with 14 bases separating them. This CDR3 has 12 amino acids. Germline values: CDR1 DFQATT, CDR2 SNEGSKA (reference sequence). The TCR sequence derives from a human donor with multiple sclerosis. V and J are TRBV20-1 and TRBJ2-1, with D tentatively TRBD1 or TRBD2 (5 bases each). Sequences were obtained from CD4+ T cells from PBMCs. In nucleotides, the CDR3 is TGCAGTGCCCGTCCCGGGGCGGATGAGCAGTTCTTC. The encoded protein is CSARPGADEQFF.